The 7 T cell receptor beta chains presented below share a single source sample, sequenced in a study of HIV-infected patients and healthy controls. TCRdb used MiXCR to reprocess the 5' RACE reads, holding one entry per CDR3 protein. The repertoire consists of under 70,000 distinct CDR3 sequences, with 15% to 20% occurring once and the leading ten covering under 1.5%. What was sequenced was CD4+ T cells from blood. These receptors came from a human donor in good health.

This clonotype occurred many times. The chain employs TRBV20-1 and TRBJ1-1, with a weak D call TRBD1 (6 bases). Trimming shortened V by 0 bases and J by 1 base, and 9 bases separated the two germline ends. Germline values: CDR1 DFQATT, CDR2 SNEGSKA (reference sequence). The CDR3 extends over 14 amino acids. DNA of the CDR3: TGCAGTGCTAGAGATCAGGGGAAGAACACTGAAGCTTTCTTT. It yields the protein CSARDQGKNTEAFF.

Ten or more counts support this clonotype. This chain joins TRBV9 and TRBJ2-3, with a tentative D call TRBD1 (5 bases). Germline V gene sequence: CDR1 SGDLS, CDR2 YYNGEE. This CDR3 is built from 14 residues. The V and J ends lost 4 bases and 4 bases respectively, with 13 bases between them. The CDR3 loop reads CASSPPGAPDTQYF. The DNA of the CDR3 is TGTGCCAGCAGCCCACCTGGGGCCCCAGATACGCAGTATTTT.

This clonotype was seen repeatedly, ten times or more. The chain employs TRBV5-1 and TRBJ1-2; D remains ambiguous. This CDR3 contains 15 residues. CDR1 and CDR2 (germline): SGHRS, YFSETQ. The V end lost 0 bases, the J end lost 1 base, and 10 bases lay between the germline ends. The CDR3 region has the DNA TGCGCCAGCAGCTTGGCGGCAGACAATAACTATGGCTACACCTTC. Protein: CASSLAADNNYGYTF.

This chain uses TRBV18 with TRBJ1-4, with D perhaps matching TRBD1 (5 bases). The V gene's germline CDR1 is KGHSH and CDR2 LQKENI. This CDR3 region has 16 residues. V lost 3 bases, J lost 4 bases, and 15 bases lay in between. The CDR3 protein is CASSPPAGVLNEKLFF. CDR3 DNA: TGTGCCAGCTCACCTCCAGCGGGGGTCCTTAATGAAAAACTGTTTTTT.

This clonotype was counted many times. The chain recombines TRBV28 with TRBJ1-3, with a tentative D call TRBD1 (5 bases). The germline V gene has CDR1 MDHEN and CDR2 SYDVKM. Trimming cost V 3 bases and J 2 bases, with 17 bases left between them. The CDR3 length is 17 residues. CDR3 loop: CASSFLRRESTGNTIYF. The CDR3 DNA reads TGTGCCAGCAGTTTCTTGCGCAGGGAATCTACTGGAAACACCATATATTTT.

The chain employs TRBV18 and TRBJ2-7; 7 bases line up with TRBD1. CDR1 is KGHSH, CDR2 LQKENI, per germline. Unmatched junction bases numbered 4, after V lost 3 bases and J lost 2 bases. CDR3 size: 14 residues. The CDR3 DNA sequence: TGTGCCAGCTCACCCGGGACAGTGACCTACGAGCAGTACTTC. Translating it yields CASSPGTVTYEQYF.

This clonotype showed up just a few times. The rearrangement links TRBV5-1 to TRBJ2-3, with unresolved D. The germline gives CDR1 SGHRS, CDR2 YFSETQ. This CDR3 region has 15 residues. V was pared by 5 bases and J by 6 bases, with 19 bases between. CDR3 in DNA: TGCGCCAGCAGGTGGTCAGCTGCTGATTGGGATACGCAGTATTTT. As protein: CASRWSAADWDTQYF.